Each of the 7 T cell receptor beta chains below was sequenced from the same sample in a study of control samples from healthy donors and cancer patients. The repertoire was sequenced with immunoSEQ multiplex PCR; TCRdb's copy has only in-frame clones and lacks some. The sample shows about 150,000 clones, over 85% of them seen only once. The source material was blood. These receptors originate from a man aged 45-60 years in good health.

The chain links TRBV6-4 to TRBJ1-2, with a tentative D call TRBD1 (6 bases). Trimming shortened V by 6 bases and J by 3 bases, and 11 bases separated the two germline ends. Per germline, CDR1 MRHNA and CDR2 SNTAGT. This CDR3 spans 13 amino acids. CDR3 loop: CASSQGHHYGYTF. Written as DNA, the CDR3 is TGTGCCAGCAGCCAGGGACACCACTATGGCTACACCTTC.

In DNA, the CDR3 is TGTGCCAGTAATGTTCAGGGGGACACTGAAGCTTTCTTT. Protein sequence: CASNVQGDTEAFF. J is TRBJ1-1 and V is TRBV19; 7 positions match TRBD1. Germline V gives CDR1 LNHDA, CDR2 SQIVND (reference sequence). The CDR3 runs to 13 residues. J lost 3 bases, V lost 7 bases, and 5 bases had no gene match.

The J gene is TRBJ2-3, the V gene TRBV25-1; 11 bases align to TRBD2. The CDR3 extends over 16 amino acids. The germline V gene has CDR1 MGHDK and CDR2 SYGVNS. V lost 0 bases to trimming and J lost 4 bases; unmatched junction nucleotides: 3. The CDR3 bases are TGTGCCAGCAGTGAATATAAACTAGCGGGAGCAGATACGCAGTATTTT. Its protein product is CASSEYKLAGADTQYF.

The rearrangement uses TRBV10-3 and TRBJ2-7, with D unresolved. Trimming stripped 0 bases from V and 6 bases from J, with 6 bases between. Germline loops: CDR1 ENHRY, CDR2 SYGVKD. This CDR3 comprises 12 residues. CDR3 region: CAISESGVEQYF. For the CDR3, the DNA is TGTGCCATCAGTGAGTCTGGGGTCGAGCAGTACTTC.

Only one count was recorded for this clone. The chain carries TRBV5-6 and TRBJ2-7; D unresolved. The CDR3 totals 11 residues. V lost 4 bases and J 4 bases, leaving 6 bases between the germline ends. The germline gives CDR1 SGHDT, CDR2 YYEEEE. Written as DNA, the CDR3 is TGTGCCAGCAGCAAACCTTACGAGCAGTACTTC. This codes for CASSKPYEQYF.

This clone showed up just once. The chain carries TRBV10-3 and TRBJ1-5; no clear D gene. The CDR3 is made up of 15 amino acids. Looked up from germline, CDR1 is ENHRY and CDR2 is SYGVKD. The germline V and J ends were trimmed by 0 bases and 6 bases, with 12 bases remaining between them. The CDR3 region has the DNA TGTGCCATCAGTGAGTCGACGGGAGTGGGTCAGCCCCAGCATTTT. Amino acids: CAISESTGVGQPQHF.

The chain uses TRBV27 and TRBJ1-5; unclear D gene. There are 15 residues in the CDR3. V was trimmed by 5 bases and J by 0 bases, leaving 11 bases between them. Germline values: CDR1 MNHEY, CDR2 SMNVEV (reference sequence). The DNA for the CDR3 is TGTGCCAGCAGTGACCTCCCAATTAGCAATCAGCCCCAGCATTTT. This encodes CASSDLPISNQPQHF.